This TCR beta chain was sequenced during a study of OX40 agonist ivuxolimab in advanced cancers. A remark on this clone: Its antigen is unidentified.

Whole-study results and caveats: Compared with CD4+, CD8+ T cells on average had more expanded clones.

This table comes from immunoSEQ multiplex PCR, and its TCRdb copy is limited to in-frame clones, with some not included. The top ten clones hold more than 9.5% of a sample with several thousand clones, about 95% of them seen once. Per germline, CDR1 MNHEY and CDR2 SVGAGI. The CDR3 loop spans 16 amino acids. V gave up 6 bases and J gave up 0 bases; unmatched junction bases: 11. The sequence derives from an adult with an advanced solid tumor such as melanoma, head and neck, liver or kidney cancer. This chain joins TRBV6-5 and TRBJ2-7, with 7 bases matching TRBD2. The starting material was CD4+ or CD8+ T cells sorted from blood, obtained in a trial of the OX40 agonist ivuxolimab. The CDR3 loop reads CASRYETSASSYEQYF. DNA of the CDR3: TGTGCCAGCAGGTACGAAACTAGCGCAAGCTCCTACGAGCAGTACTTC.